The 5 T cell receptor beta chains in this list originate from one sample, sequenced in a study of T cells after yellow fever vaccination. One entry per CDR3 protein, called by TCRdb with MiXCR from the 5' RACE reads. In the table there are some 220,000 distinct CDR3 sequences, approximately 3% of which are singletons. The material sequenced was CD4+ T cells sorted from PBMCs, taken 10 days after the yellow fever booster vaccination. The receptors shown here come from a man aged 18-30 years who received the YFV17D yellow fever vaccine.

This clonotype was observed at least ten times. The V call is TRBV7-2, the J call TRBJ2-7; 11 bases are a match to TRBD2. The CDR3 is made up of 18 amino acids. Germline CDR1 is SGHTA and CDR2 is FQGNSA. V lost 1 base and J lost 9; bases outside the gene matches: 17. This chain's CDR3 is CASSLVLGIGSGGAAQYF. The CDR3 nucleotides read TGTGCCAGCAGCTTAGTTCTCGGGATTGGTAGCGGGGGGGCCGCGCAGTACTTC. Using reference TRBV7-2 and TRBJ2-7 for the parts outside the CDR3, the full variable domain is GAGVSQSPSNKVTEKGKDVELRCDPISGHTALYWYRQSLGQGLEFLIYFQGNSAPDKSGLPSDRFSAERTGGSVSTLTIQRTQQEDSAVYLCASSLVLGIGSGGAAQYFGPGTRLTVT.

This clonotype was seen many times. This CDR3 is CASSIQAGPYEQYF. CDR3 DNA sequence: TGTGCCAGCAGCATACAAGCGGGGCCCTACGAGCAGTACTTC. The rearrangement uses TRBV11-2 and TRBJ2-7; 7 bases are a match to TRBD2. CDR3 length: 14 amino acids. The junction had 6 bases not matched to a gene; V was cut back by 5 bases and J by 2 bases. Germline V lookup: CDR1 SGHAT, CDR2 FQNNGV. The variable domain in full, with the rest retrieved from reference TRBV11-2 and TRBJ2-7, is EAGVAQSPRYKIIEKRQSVAFWCNPISGHATLYWYQQILGQGPKLLIQFQNNGVVDDSQLPKDRFSAERLKGVDSTLKIQPAKLEDSAVYLCASSIQAGPYEQYFGPGTRLTVT.

At least ten counts were recorded for this clonotype. This chain connects TRBV28 to TRBJ2-7, with D possibly TRBD1 on 6 matching bases. CDR1 and CDR2 (germline): MDHEN, SYDVKM. Trimming took off 5 bases at V and 3 bases at J, with 17 bases between the two ends. The CDR3 runs to 15 residues. In nucleotides, the CDR3 is TGTGCCAGCAGTGCCACAGGGCTCAAGTTCTACGAGCAGTACGTC. It translates to CASSATGLKFYEQYV.

The table lists this clonotype with a few counts. This chain joins TRBV5-1 and TRBJ2-2, with TRBD1 matching over 9 bases. With V trimmed by 5 bases and J by 3 bases, 11 bases remained unmatched. The CDR3 consists of 17 residues. Looked up from germline, CDR1 is SGHRS and CDR2 is YFSETQ. The CDR3 nucleotides are TGCGCCAGCAGGTACAGGGGGCCCACTACCTACACCGGGGAGCTGTTTTTT. Amino acids: CASRYRGPTTYTGELFF.

V and J are TRBV6-1 and TRBJ2-1; D is ambiguous. The CDR3 contains 14 residues. V lost 6 bases and J 3 bases, leaving 12 bases between the germline ends. Germline CDR1 and CDR2: MNHNS and SASEGT. CDR3 nucleotide sequence: TGTGCCAGCAGCGCGGATGACAACTACAATGAGCAGTTCTTC. It specifies CASSADDNYNEQFF.